The TCR beta chain under discussion was sequenced for a study of T cells in Graves' hyperthyroidism and ophthalmopathy. Study conclusions and caveats: Ophthalmopathy got predicted by the model a median approximately 6 months before its onset.

The CDR3 length is 15 residues. This clonotype was counted many times. Its antigen is still unknown. The junction and the germline gene differ at one end; a read error may be behind it. Amplified TCR beta CDR3 regions derived from RNA transcripts. Carried out on the TCR CDR3, a first-round RT-PCR used the HTBI primer set. TCRdb passed the multiplex PCR reads through MiXCR, listing each CDR3 protein once. This table has about 570,000 distinct CDR3 sequences, approximately 44% appearing once. Diagnosis rested on symptoms, serum thyroxine and TRAb, thyroid ultrasound, and orbital computed tomography. The receptor was isolated from an adult woman with Graves' disease, either hyperthyroidism or ophthalmopathy (not recorded which). The chain has TRBV12-3 or TRBV12-4 and TRBJ1-5, with D maybe TRBD1 (6 bases). Sequenced material: peripheral blood or thyroid tissue (not recorded which). CDR3 sequence: CASSLSGRGGQPRHF. CDR3 nucleotide sequence: TGTGCCAGCAGTTTATCGGGCAGGGGTGGGCAGCCCCGGCATTTT.